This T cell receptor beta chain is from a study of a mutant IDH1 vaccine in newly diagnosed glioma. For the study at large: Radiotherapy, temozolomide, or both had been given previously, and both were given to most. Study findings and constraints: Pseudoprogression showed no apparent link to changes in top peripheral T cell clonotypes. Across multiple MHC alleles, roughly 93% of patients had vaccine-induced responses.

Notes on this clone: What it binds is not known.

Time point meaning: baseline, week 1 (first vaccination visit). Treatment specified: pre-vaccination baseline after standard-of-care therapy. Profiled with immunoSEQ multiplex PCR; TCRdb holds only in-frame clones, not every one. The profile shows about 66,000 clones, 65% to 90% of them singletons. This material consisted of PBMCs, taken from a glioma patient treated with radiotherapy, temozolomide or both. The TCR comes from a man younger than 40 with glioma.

CDR3 sequence reads: CASSLLTGSHEQYF. The CDR3 bases are TGTGCCAGCAGCCTGCTAACGGGCTCGCACGAGCAGTACTTC. The rearrangement links TRBV5-5 to TRBJ2-7; D gene ambiguous. The CDR3 loop spans 14 amino acids. V gave up 4 bases and J gave up 5 bases, with 16 bases separating them. Per germline, CDR1 SGHKS and CDR2 YYEKEE (reference sequence).